This is a list of T cell receptor beta chains from one sample in a study of blood T cell repertoires in COVID-19. Profiling relied on immunoSEQ multiplex PCR, and the TCRdb table lists in-frame clones only, not all of them. The top ten clones hold 11% of a sample with a few hundred thousand clones, over 85% of them seen once. The sequenced sample consisted of peripheral blood. The receptors originated from a woman in her 30s with COVID-19, enrolled during active disease. Each CDR3 is given with its conserved first and last residue. The order of the fields is D gene, clone size, CDR3 length, J gene, V gene, CDR3 protein, CDR3 DNA. The D gene is left open where the match is weak. Clone size is shown for a subset of rows, as once, few, many or a class of expanded clone.

d_gene: NA
abundance: few
len: 15
j_gene: TRBJ2-7
v_gene: TRBV2
CDR3aa: CASSRTVISSYEQYF
CDR3nt: TGTGCCAGCAGTCGGACAGTCATCAGCTCCTACGAGCAGTACTTC

d_gene: NA
abundance: few
len: 13
j_gene: TRBJ2-1
v_gene: TRBV29-1
CDR3aa: CSVVDFFLNEQFF
CDR3nt: TGCAGCGTTGTAGATTTTTTCCTCAATGAGCAGTTCTTC

d_gene: TRBD2
abundance: NA
len: 15
j_gene: TRBJ2-5
v_gene: TRBV6-1
CDR3aa: CASSEWGGIQETQYF
CDR3nt: TGTGCCAGCAGTGAATGGGGAGGGATACAAGAGACCCAGTACTTC

d_gene: TRBD2
abundance: NA
len: 14
j_gene: TRBJ2-1
v_gene: TRBV27
CDR3aa: CASSSSGGYNEQFF
CDR3nt: TGTGCCAGCAGTTCCTCGGGGGGGTACAATGAGCAGTTCTTC

d_gene: TRBD1
abundance: NA
len: 13
j_gene: TRBJ1-1
v_gene: TRBV5-4
CDR3aa: CASSFRQGAGAFF
CDR3nt: TGTGCCAGCAGCTTCCGACAGGGGGCGGGTGCTTTCTTT

d_gene: TRBD1
abundance: NA
len: 15
j_gene: TRBJ1-4
v_gene: TRBV5-1
CDR3aa: CASSLTGGTNEKLFF
CDR3nt: TGCGCCAGCAGCCTGACAGGGGGGACTAATGAAAAACTGTTTTTT

d_gene: TRBD1
abundance: NA
len: 14
j_gene: TRBJ1-2
v_gene: TRBV2
CDR3aa: CASSSPTGAEGYTF
CDR3nt: TGTGCCAGCAGCTCCCCTACAGGGGCAGAAGGCTACACCTTC

d_gene: NA
abundance: once
len: 13
j_gene: TRBJ1-2
v_gene: TRBV19
CDR3aa: CASSMGAIYGYTF
CDR3nt: TGTGCCAGTAGTATGGGGGCGATCTATGGCTACACCTTC

d_gene: TRBD1
abundance: NA
len: 13
j_gene: TRBJ1-2
v_gene: TRBV25-1
CDR3aa: CASKQGASDGYTF
CDR3nt: TGTGCCAGCAAACAGGGGGCTTCAGATGGCTACACCTTC

d_gene: NA
abundance: NA
len: 15
j_gene: TRBJ2-7
v_gene: TRBV6-2/TRBV6-3
CDR3aa: CASSSAGRSYYEQYF
CDR3nt: TGTGCCAGCAGTAGCGCGGGACGGTCTTACTACGAGCAGTACTTC

d_gene: TRBD1
abundance: NA
len: 16
j_gene: TRBJ2-7
v_gene: TRBV5-6
CDR3aa: CASSPTRTGGLYEQYF
CDR3nt: TGTGCCAGCAGCCCGACCCGGACAGGGGGCCTCTACGAGCAGTACTTC

d_gene: NA
abundance: NA
len: 18
j_gene: TRBJ1-6
v_gene: TRBV10-2
CDR3aa: CASSEATGLSSYNSPLHF
CDR3nt: TGCGCCAGCAGTGAGGCCACAGGGTTAAGCTCCTATAATTCACCCCTCCACTTT

d_gene: TRBD1
abundance: NA
len: 14
j_gene: TRBJ1-2
v_gene: TRBV4-1
CDR3aa: CASSHTTGNYGYTF
CDR3nt: TGCGCCAGCAGCCATACGACAGGGAACTATGGCTACACCTTC

d_gene: TRBD2
abundance: NA
len: 15
j_gene: TRBJ2-3
v_gene: TRBV30
CDR3aa: CAWGIPAGGTDTQYF
CDR3nt: TGTGCCTGGGGCATCCCAGCGGGGGGCACAGATACGCAGTATTTT

d_gene: NA
abundance: once
len: 14
j_gene: TRBJ1-5
v_gene: TRBV6-4
CDR3aa: CASNYLRGGHAQHF
CDR3nt: TGTGCCAGCAATTACCTCCGGGGGGGGCACGCCCAGCATTTT

d_gene: NA
abundance: NA
len: 13
j_gene: TRBJ1-4
v_gene: TRBV18
CDR3aa: CASSPPEVWKLFF
CDR3nt: TGTGCCAGCTCACCCCCGGAGGTATGGAAACTGTTTTTT

d_gene: NA
abundance: NA
len: 15
j_gene: TRBJ2-6
v_gene: TRBV28
CDR3aa: CASSEHGAGANVLTF
CDR3nt: TGTGCCAGCAGTGAGCACGGAGCCGGGGCCAACGTCCTGACTTTC

d_gene: NA
abundance: NA
len: 14
j_gene: TRBJ2-1
v_gene: TRBV5-1
CDR3aa: CASSLGSGNNEQFF
CDR3nt: TGCGCCAGCAGCTTGGGTTCAGGAAACAATGAGCAGTTCTTC

d_gene: NA
abundance: once
len: 15
j_gene: TRBJ2-5
v_gene: TRBV7-7
CDR3aa: CASSLGTTVGETQYF
CDR3nt: TGTGCCAGCAGCTTAGGCACTACGGTGGGTGAGACCCAGTACTTC

d_gene: TRBD1
abundance: NA
len: 13
j_gene: TRBJ2-7
v_gene: TRBV27
CDR3aa: CASSPQGVYEQYF
CDR3nt: TGTGCCAGCAGCCCCCAGGGGGTCTACGAGCAGTACTTC

d_gene: TRBD2
abundance: NA
len: 15
j_gene: TRBJ2-1
v_gene: TRBV2
CDR3aa: CASMDGTSIYNEQFF
CDR3nt: TGTGCCAGCATGGATGGGACTAGTATCTACAATGAGCAGTTCTTC

d_gene: TRBD2
abundance: NA
len: 13
j_gene: TRBJ2-7
v_gene: TRBV7-2
CDR3aa: CASSFQRGSEQYF
CDR3nt: TGTGCCAGCAGCTTTCAGCGGGGGAGCGAGCAGTACTTC

d_gene: TRBD1
abundance: NA
len: 14
j_gene: TRBJ2-3
v_gene: TRBV28
CDR3aa: CASSPGTGVDTQYF
CDR3nt: TGTGCCAGCAGTCCCGGGACAGGGGTAGATACGCAGTATTTT

d_gene: NA
abundance: NA
len: 13
j_gene: TRBJ1-1
v_gene: TRBV7-2
CDR3aa: CASSPQMEGEAFF
CDR3nt: TGTGCCAGCAGCCCCCAGATGGAGGGTGAAGCTTTCTTT

d_gene: NA
abundance: once
len: 14
j_gene: TRBJ2-7
v_gene: TRBV7-9
CDR3aa: CASSLGAGLREQYF
CDR3nt: TGTGCCAGCAGCTTAGGGGCAGGACTCCGGGAGCAGTACTTC

d_gene: TRBD2
abundance: NA
len: 17
j_gene: TRBJ2-3
v_gene: TRBV3-1/TRBV3-2
CDR3aa: CASSQDLTSGSTDTQYF
CDR3nt: TGTGCCAGCAGCCAAGACCTGACTAGCGGTAGCACAGATACGCAGTATTTT

d_gene: NA
abundance: NA
len: 16
j_gene: TRBJ2-7
v_gene: TRBV29-1
CDR3aa: CSVEGLSRTASYEQYF
CDR3nt: TGCAGCGTTGAAGGCCTGTCCCGGACAGCGTCCTACGAGCAGTACTTC

d_gene: NA
abundance: NA
len: 12
j_gene: TRBJ2-7
v_gene: TRBV29-1
CDR3aa: CSVVGQGGEQYF
CDR3nt: TGCAGCGTTGTGGGCCAGGGGGGCGAGCAGTACTTC

d_gene: TRBD1
abundance: NA
len: 18
j_gene: TRBJ1-2
v_gene: TRBV11-2
CDR3aa: CASNNIRDRGQRYYGYTF
CDR3nt: TGTGCCAGCAACAATATCCGGGACAGGGGGCAAAGATACTATGGCTACACCTTC

d_gene: TRBD1
abundance: few
len: 16
j_gene: TRBJ1-3
v_gene: TRBV3-1/TRBV3-2
CDR3aa: CASSLIGQGGGNTIYF
CDR3nt: TGTGCCAGCAGCCTAATTGGACAGGGTGGTGGAAACACCATATATTTT

d_gene: NA
abundance: NA
len: 13
j_gene: TRBJ1-1
v_gene: TRBV3-1/TRBV3-2
CDR3aa: CASSLETVTEAFF
CDR3nt: TGTGCCAGCAGCCTGGAGACGGTCACTGAAGCTTTCTTT

d_gene: TRBD1
abundance: NA
len: 15
j_gene: TRBJ2-7
v_gene: TRBV2
CDR3aa: CASSVGGTGAREQYF
CDR3nt: TGTGCCAGCAGTGTAGGGGGGACAGGGGCTCGGGAGCAGTACTTC

d_gene: NA
abundance: once
len: 12
j_gene: TRBJ2-7
v_gene: TRBV6-5
CDR3aa: CASSLNRDEQYF
CDR3nt: TGTGCCAGCAGTTTAAACAGGGACGAGCAGTACTTC

d_gene: TRBD1
abundance: NA
len: 15
j_gene: TRBJ1-1
v_gene: TRBV19
CDR3aa: CASSADRAMNTEAFF
CDR3nt: TGTGCCAGTAGTGCGGACAGGGCAATGAACACTGAAGCTTTCTTT

d_gene: NA
abundance: NA
len: 14
j_gene: TRBJ1-1
v_gene: TRBV11-2
CDR3aa: CASSLEVRVTEAFF
CDR3nt: TGTGCCAGCAGCTTAGAGGTCCGGGTTACTGAAGCTTTCTTT

d_gene: NA
abundance: NA
len: 13
j_gene: TRBJ2-7
v_gene: TRBV11-2
CDR3aa: CASSFGRAYEQYF
CDR3nt: TGTGCCAGCAGCTTCGGGCGGGCTTACGAGCAGTACTTC

d_gene: TRBD1
abundance: NA
len: 15
j_gene: TRBJ2-7
v_gene: TRBV11-2
CDR3aa: CASSLTGGRSYEQYF
CDR3nt: TGTGCCAGCAGCTTGACAGGGGGCCGGTCCTACGAGCAGTACTTC

d_gene: TRBD1
abundance: NA
len: 15
j_gene: TRBJ1-2
v_gene: TRBV28
CDR3aa: CASSFGDRAGYGYTF
CDR3nt: TGTGCCAGCAGTTTTGGCGACAGGGCGGGCTATGGCTACACCTTC

d_gene: NA
abundance: NA
len: 19
j_gene: TRBJ1-4
v_gene: TRBV6-4
CDR3aa: CASSDSPLLPGATNEKLFF
CDR3nt: TGTGCCAGCAGTGACTCGCCCCTCCTTCCGGGTGCAACTAATGAAAAACTGTTTTTT

d_gene: NA
abundance: NA
len: 11
j_gene: TRBJ1-1
v_gene: TRBV24-1
CDR3aa: CATSDGRWAFF
CDR3nt: TGTGCCACCAGTGATGGCCGATGGGCTTTCTTT

d_gene: TRBD1
abundance: NA
len: 14
j_gene: TRBJ1-5
v_gene: TRBV2
CDR3aa: CASSLQGPDQPQHF
CDR3nt: TGTGCCAGCAGTTTACAGGGGCCGGATCAGCCCCAGCATTTT

d_gene: TRBD1
abundance: NA
len: 18
j_gene: TRBJ1-2
v_gene: TRBV28
CDR3aa: CASSFPLGQGARLHGYTF
CDR3nt: TGTGCCAGCAGTTTTCCCCTCGGACAGGGGGCGCGTCTACATGGCTACACCTTC

d_gene: NA
abundance: NA
len: 14
j_gene: TRBJ2-7
v_gene: TRBV6-5
CDR3aa: CASRQSGHSYEQYF
CDR3nt: TGTGCCAGCAGACAATCAGGGCATAGCTACGAGCAGTACTTC

d_gene: NA
abundance: NA
len: 15
j_gene: TRBJ1-6
v_gene: TRBV7-9
CDR3aa: CASSLGDTYNSPLHF
CDR3nt: TGTGCCAGCAGCTTAGGGGACACCTATAATTCACCCCTCCACTTT

d_gene: NA
abundance: NA
len: 15
j_gene: TRBJ1-2
v_gene: TRBV4-2
CDR3aa: CASSQDEGALYGYTF
CDR3nt: TGTGCCAGCAGCCAAGATGAAGGGGCCCTCTATGGCTACACCTTC

d_gene: NA
abundance: NA
len: 14
j_gene: TRBJ1-2
v_gene: TRBV7-2
CDR3aa: CASSRLVSAYGYTF
CDR3nt: TGTGCCAGCAGCCGGTTAGTGAGTGCCTATGGCTACACCTTC

d_gene: NA
abundance: NA
len: 15
j_gene: TRBJ1-5
v_gene: TRBV2
CDR3aa: CASSGVTGSNQPQHF
CDR3nt: TGTGCCAGCAGTGGGGTCACAGGGTCTAATCAGCCCCAGCATTTT

d_gene: TRBD1
abundance: NA
len: 14
j_gene: TRBJ1-5
v_gene: TRBV30
CDR3aa: CAWSALQGSLAQHF
CDR3nt: TGTGCCTGGAGTGCACTACAGGGGTCATTGGCCCAGCATTTT

d_gene: TRBD2
abundance: NA
len: 17
j_gene: TRBJ2-3
v_gene: TRBV19
CDR3aa: CASSQASGGILTDTQYF
CDR3nt: TGTGCCAGTAGTCAGGCTAGCGGGGGTATCCTCACAGATACGCAGTATTTT

d_gene: NA
abundance: few
len: 13
j_gene: TRBJ1-2
v_gene: TRBV7-9
CDR3aa: CASSLETHGGYTF
CDR3nt: TGTGCCAGCAGCTTAGAAACTCACGGGGGCTACACCTTC